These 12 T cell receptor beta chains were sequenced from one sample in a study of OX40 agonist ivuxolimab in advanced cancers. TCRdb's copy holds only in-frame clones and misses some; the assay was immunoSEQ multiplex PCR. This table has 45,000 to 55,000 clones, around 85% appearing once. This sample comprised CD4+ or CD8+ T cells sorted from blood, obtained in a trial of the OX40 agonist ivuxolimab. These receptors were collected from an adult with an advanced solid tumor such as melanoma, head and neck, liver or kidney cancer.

The CDR3 reads CATSNSGANYQPQHF. The CDR3 coding sequence is TGTGCCACCAGTAATTCAGGGGCCAATTATCAGCCCCAGCATTTT. The rearrangement joins TRBV15 to TRBJ1-5; tentatively, D is TRBD1 (6 bases). The CDR3 loop spans 15 amino acids. Trimming took 6 bases from V and 5 from J, leaving 17 bases between them. Per germline, CDR1 LNHNV and CDR2 YYDKDF (reference sequence).

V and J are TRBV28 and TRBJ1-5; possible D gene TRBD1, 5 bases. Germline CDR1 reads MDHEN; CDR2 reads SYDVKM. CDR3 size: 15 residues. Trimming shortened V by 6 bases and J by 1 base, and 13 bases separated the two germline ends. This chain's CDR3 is CASSRARQSNQPQHF. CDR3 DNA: TGTGCCAGCAGCCGTGCGCGACAGAGCAATCAGCCCCAGCATTTT.

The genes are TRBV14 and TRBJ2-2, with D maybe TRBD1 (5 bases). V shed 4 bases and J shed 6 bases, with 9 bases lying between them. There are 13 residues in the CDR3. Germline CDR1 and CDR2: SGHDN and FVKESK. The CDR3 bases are TGTGCCAGCAGCCCCTACAGGTCCGGGGAGCTGTTTTTT. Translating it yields CASSPYRSGELFF.

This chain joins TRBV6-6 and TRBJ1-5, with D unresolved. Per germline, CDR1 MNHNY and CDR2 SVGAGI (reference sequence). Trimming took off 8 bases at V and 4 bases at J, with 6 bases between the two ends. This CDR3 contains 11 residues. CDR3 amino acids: CASRGNQPQHF. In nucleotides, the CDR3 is TGTGCCAGCCGGGGTAATCAGCCCCAGCATTTT.

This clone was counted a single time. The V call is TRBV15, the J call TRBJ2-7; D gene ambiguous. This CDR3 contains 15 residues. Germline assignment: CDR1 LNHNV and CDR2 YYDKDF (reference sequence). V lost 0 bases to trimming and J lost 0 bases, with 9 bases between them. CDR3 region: CATSRDQESSYEQYF. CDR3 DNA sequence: TGTGCCACCAGCAGAGATCAGGAGAGCTCCTACGAGCAGTACTTC.

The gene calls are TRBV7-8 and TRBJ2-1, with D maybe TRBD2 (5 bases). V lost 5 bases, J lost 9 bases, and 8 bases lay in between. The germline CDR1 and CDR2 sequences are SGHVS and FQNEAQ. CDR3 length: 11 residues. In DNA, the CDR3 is TGTGCCAGCAGCGCTCGGGGTGAGCAGTTCTTC. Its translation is CASSARGEQFF.

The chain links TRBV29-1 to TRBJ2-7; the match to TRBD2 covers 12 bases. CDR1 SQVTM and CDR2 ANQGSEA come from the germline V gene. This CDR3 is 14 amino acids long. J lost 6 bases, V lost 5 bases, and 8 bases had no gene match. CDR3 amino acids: CSVYLAGGPVEQYF. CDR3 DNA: TGCAGCGTTTACCTAGCGGGAGGGCCTGTCGAGCAGTACTTC.

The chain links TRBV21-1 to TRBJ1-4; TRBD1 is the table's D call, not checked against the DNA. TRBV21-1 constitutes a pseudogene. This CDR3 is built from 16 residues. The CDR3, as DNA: TGTGCCAGCAGCAAAAGGGGGAACAGGAGAGGTGAAAAACTGTTTTTT. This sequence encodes CASSKRGNRRGEKLFF.

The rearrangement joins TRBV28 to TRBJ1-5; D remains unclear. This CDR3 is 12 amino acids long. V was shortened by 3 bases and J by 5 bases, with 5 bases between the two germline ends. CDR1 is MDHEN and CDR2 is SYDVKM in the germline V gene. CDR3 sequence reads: CASSFWDQPQHF. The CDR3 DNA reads TGTGCCAGCAGTTTTTGGGATCAGCCCCAGCATTTT. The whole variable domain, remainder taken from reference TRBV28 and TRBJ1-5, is DVKVTQSSRYLVKRTGEKVFLECVQDMDHENMFWYRQDPGLGLRLIYFSYDVKMKEKGDIPEGYSVSREKKERFSLILESASTNQTSMYLCASSFWDQPQHFGDGTRLSIL.

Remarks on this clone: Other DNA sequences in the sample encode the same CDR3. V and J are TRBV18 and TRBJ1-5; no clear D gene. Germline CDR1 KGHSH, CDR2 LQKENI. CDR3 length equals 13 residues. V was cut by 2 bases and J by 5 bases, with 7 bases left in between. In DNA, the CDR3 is TGTGCCAGCTCACCAGGCCGGGATCAGCCCCAGCATTTT. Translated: CASSPGRDQPQHF. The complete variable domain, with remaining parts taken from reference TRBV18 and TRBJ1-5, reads NAGVMQNPRHLVRRRGQEARLRCSPMKGHSHVYWYRQLPEEGLKFMVYLQKENIIDESGMPKERFSAEFPKEGPSILRIQQVVRGDSAAYFCASSPGRDQPQHFGDGTRLSIL.

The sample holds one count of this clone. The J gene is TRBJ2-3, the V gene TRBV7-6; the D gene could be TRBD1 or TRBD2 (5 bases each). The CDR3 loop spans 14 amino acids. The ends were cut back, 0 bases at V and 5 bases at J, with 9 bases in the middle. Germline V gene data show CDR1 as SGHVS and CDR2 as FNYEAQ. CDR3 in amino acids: CASSLASGGDTQYF. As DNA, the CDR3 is TGTGCCAGCAGCTTAGCTTCTGGGGGAGATACGCAGTATTTT.

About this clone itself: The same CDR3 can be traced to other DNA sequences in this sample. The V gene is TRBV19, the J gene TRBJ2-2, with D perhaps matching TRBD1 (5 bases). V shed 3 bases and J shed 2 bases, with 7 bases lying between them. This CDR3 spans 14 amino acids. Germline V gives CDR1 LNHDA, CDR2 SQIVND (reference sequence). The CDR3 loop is CASSIQGNTGELFF. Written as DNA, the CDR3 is TGTGCCAGTAGTATCCAGGGAAACACCGGGGAGCTGTTTTTT.